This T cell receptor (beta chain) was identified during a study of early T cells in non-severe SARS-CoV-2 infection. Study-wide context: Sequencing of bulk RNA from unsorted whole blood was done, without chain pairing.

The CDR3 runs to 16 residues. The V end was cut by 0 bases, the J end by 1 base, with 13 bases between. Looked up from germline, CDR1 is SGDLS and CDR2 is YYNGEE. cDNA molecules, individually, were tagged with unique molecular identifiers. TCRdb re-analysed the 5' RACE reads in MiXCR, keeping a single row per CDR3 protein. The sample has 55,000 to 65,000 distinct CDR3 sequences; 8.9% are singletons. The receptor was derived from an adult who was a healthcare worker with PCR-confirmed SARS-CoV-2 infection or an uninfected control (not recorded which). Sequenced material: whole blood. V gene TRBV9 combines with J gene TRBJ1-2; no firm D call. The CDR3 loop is CASSVGPQPYNYGYTF. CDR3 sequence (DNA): TGTGCCAGCAGCGTAGGACCCCAGCCCTATAACTATGGCTACACCTTC.